These 26 T cell receptor beta chains were sequenced from one sample in a study of Graves' ophthalmopathy and Graves' hyperthyroidism. From RNA, the CDR3 regions of TCR beta chains were amplified and sequenced. The authors performed first-round RT-PCR with HTBI primers and then a second-round multiplex PCR. TCRdb re-derived calls from the multiplex PCR reads in MiXCR, one entry per CDR3 protein. The data show hundreds of thousands of distinct CDR3 sequences, with 22% seen just once and roughly 6.9% held by the top ten. Specimen: peripheral blood. These receptors came from a woman younger than 30 with stable Graves' hyperthyroidism. Some clones in this sample may be carry-over from other donors' samples.

This clonotype has a handful of counts. The chain has TRBV28 and TRBJ2-7, with 9 bases aligning to TRBD1. There are 17 residues in the CDR3. Germline CDR1 and CDR2: MDHEN and SYDVKM. J lost 3 bases, V lost 5 bases, and 14 bases had no gene match. Here the CDR3 DNA reads TGTGCCAGCAGTCGACCACCTCCGGGACAGGGTTTCTACGAGCAGTACTTC. Encoded protein: CASSRPPPGQGFYEQYF.

This clonotype has a count of ten or more. The rearrangement links TRBV6-2 or TRBV6-3 to TRBJ2-7; 8 bases map to TRBD2. V lost 6 bases, J lost 3 bases, and 4 bases stayed unmatched. CDR1 MNHEY and CDR2 SVGEGT come from the germline V gene. The CDR3 runs 13 residues. CDR3 in DNA: TGTGCCAGCAGCCGGGGGGGGCTCTACGAGCAGTACTTC. It encodes CASSRGGLYEQYF.

This clonotype was seen ten or more times. The chain joins TRBV2 to TRBJ2-7, with D possibly matching TRBD1 (6 bases). CDR3 size: 11 residues. Germline assignment: CDR1 SNHLY and CDR2 FYNNEI. Trimming left V 1 base short and J 13 bases short, with 11 bases between. Here the CDR3 reads CASSEGTAPYF. The CDR3 nucleotides are TGTGCCAGCAGTGAAGGGACAGCGCCTTACTTC.

In this sample, this clonotype turned up many times. V is TRBV15 and J is TRBJ2-5; 11 bases align to TRBD1. V dropped 6 bases and J dropped 7; count of bases not matched to a gene: 4. The germline V gene encodes CDR1 LNHNV and CDR2 YYDKDF (reference sequence). The CDR3 extends over 13 amino acids. CDR3 region: CATRLGQGGTQYF. As DNA, the CDR3 is TGTGCCACCAGGTTGGGACAGGGGGGGACCCAGTACTTC.

This clonotype came up a few times. The rearrangement joins TRBV20-1 to TRBJ2-7; the match to TRBD2 covers 12 bases. From germline, CDR1 is DFQATT and CDR2 SNEGSKA (reference sequence). The CDR3 sequence is 13 residues long. Losses at the gene ends were 8 bases for V and 5 bases for J; bases not matched to a gene: 7. Here the CDR3 reads CSTRLAGVHEQYF. The CDR3 DNA sequence: TGCAGTACCAGACTAGCGGGGGTACACGAGCAGTACTTC.

In this sample, this clonotype turned up many times. The V and J genes are TRBV6-2 or TRBV6-3 and TRBJ1-6, with 8 bases identical to TRBD1. This CDR3 is built from 14 residues. Germline loops: CDR1 MNHEY, CDR2 SVGEGT. V trimming: 8 bases; J trimming: 1 base; junction bases outside the gene matches: 1. The CDR3 DNA follows: TGTGCCAGCGGACAGGGATCCTATAATTCACCCCTCCACTTT. Its translation is CASGQGSYNSPLHF.

This clonotype showed up many times. The chain carries TRBV6-5 and TRBJ2-4; TRBD1 matches at 11 bases. This CDR3 contains 14 residues. The germline V gene has CDR1 MNHEY and CDR2 SVGAGI. After removal of 4 bases from V and 8 bases from J, the junction contained 4 bases not matched to a gene. CDR3 in amino acids: CASSWGQGVDIQYF. CDR3 DNA: TGTGCCAGCAGTTGGGGACAGGGGGTGGACATTCAGTACTTC.

This rearrangement joins TRBV12-3 or TRBV12-4 to TRBJ1-2, with D possibly TRBD1 on 5 matching bases. V lost 1 base and J lost 6, with 12 bases in between. The CDR3 has 14 residues. DNA for the CDR3: TGTGCCAGCAGTTTAGGTTTCAGGGAGGATGGCTACACCTTC. Residues: CASSLGFREDGYTF.

This clonotype showed up just a few times. The chain combines TRBV4-1 with TRBJ1-1, with no clear D. Germline V gives CDR1 MGHRA, CDR2 YSYEKL. The CDR3 covers 17 residues. The V and J ends lost 0 bases and 5 bases respectively, with 19 bases between them. The CDR3 spells CASSQDISGRRTTEAFF. The CDR3 nucleotides read TGCGCCAGCAGCCAAGATATATCCGGCCGACGGACGACTGAAGCTTTCTTT.

This clonotype was seen many times. CDR3 nucleotide sequence: TGTGCCAGCAGAATTAACAGGGATCCTGGAAACACCATATATTTT. Translation gives CASRINRDPGNTIYF. The rearrangement joins TRBV6-1 to TRBJ1-3, with D possibly TRBD1 on 6 matching bases. Germline V gene sequence: CDR1 MNHNS, CDR2 SASEGT. Trimming removed 6 bases from V and 2 bases from J, with 14 bases in between. This CDR3 is 15 amino acids long.

This clonotype was detected ten times or more. This is likely a read error, given that the CDR3 carries no conserved phenylalanine or tryptophan at its end. The chain recombines TRBV12-3 or TRBV12-4 with TRBJ1-1, with TRBD1 matching over 7 bases. J was trimmed by 10 bases and V by 6 bases; bases with no gene match: 14. The CDR3 has 14 residues. In DNA form, the CDR3 reads TGTGCCAGCAGCGCAGGGGGTGGGATGAGGACAGCTTTCTCT. Its translation is CASSAGGGMRTAFS.

This clonotype has only a few counts. V and J are TRBV5-1 and TRBJ1-1; weak D call: TRBD1 (6 bases). The germline CDR1 and CDR2 sequences are SGHRS and YFSETQ. V shed 0 bases and J shed 3 bases, with 12 bases lying between them. CDR3 length equals 15 residues. For the CDR3, the DNA is TGCGCCAGCAGCTTGGGGGCGGGGGGCGACACTGAAGCTTTCTTT. Protein: CASSLGAGGDTEAFF.

This clonotype was found many times. CDR3 residues: CASSVDRGLFF. In DNA, the CDR3 is TGTGCCAGCAGCGTAGACAGGGGACTGTTTTTT. The chain carries TRBV2 and TRBJ1-4; 8 nucleotides align to TRBD1. The J segment lost 13 bases and the V segment lost 6 bases, leaving 4 bases of the junction unmatched. This CDR3 has 11 amino acids. Germline V gene lookup returns CDR1 SNHLY and CDR2 FYNNEI.

The sample holds one count of this clonotype. This chain joins TRBV5-4 and TRBJ2-5, with 9 bases aligning to TRBD2. The CDR3 is 14 amino acids. Germline loops: CDR1 SGHNT, CDR2 YYREEE (reference sequence). V gave up 3 bases and J gave up 5 bases; unmatched junction bases: 5. The CDR3 DNA follows: TGTGCCAGCAGCTCCCGGCGGGAGGGGGAGACCCAGTACTTC. It encodes CASSSRREGETQYF. The entire variable domain, with the rest obtained from reference TRBV5-4 and TRBJ2-5, is as follows: ETGVTQSPTHLIKTRGQQVTLRCSSQSGHNTVSWYQQALGQGPQFIFQYYREEENGRGNFPPRFSGLQFPNYSSELNVNALELDDSALYLCASSSRREGETQYFGPGTRLLVL.

Here the CDR3 DNA reads TGTGCCACCAGTGAGGGTAACTATGGCTACACCTTC. Translating it yields CATSEGNYGYTF. V is TRBV24-1 and J is TRBJ1-2; the D is unclear. Germline CDR1 is KGHDR and CDR2 is SFDVKD. The V gene lost 4 bases and the J gene lost 1 base, with 3 bases spanning the gap. This CDR3 contains 12 residues.

V is TRBV6-1 and J is TRBJ1-5; D ambiguous. The CDR3 is made up of 14 amino acids. V lost 6 bases to trimming and J lost 2 bases, with 11 bases between them. The germline gives CDR1 MNHNS, CDR2 SASEGT. In DNA form, the CDR3 reads TGTGCCAGCAGATTCACAGTGGGCAATCAGCCCCAGCATTTT. It is translated as CASRFTVGNQPQHF.

This clonotype appeared many times. The chain joins TRBV27 to TRBJ2-7; 9 bases line up with TRBD1. V shed 5 bases, J shed 2 bases, and the junction held 7 bases outside the gene matches. CDR1 and CDR2 (germline): MNHEY, SMNVEV (reference sequence). The CDR3 loop spans 15 amino acids. The CDR3: CASSPRDREPYEQYF. CDR3 DNA: TGTGCCAGCAGTCCCCGGGACAGGGAACCCTACGAGCAGTACTTC.

This clonotype turned up a few times. The J gene is TRBJ2-7, the V gene TRBV28; unclear D gene. The V end lost 2 bases, the J end lost 7 bases, and 15 bases lay between the germline ends. The CDR3 consists of 14 residues. Germline CDR1 is MDHEN and CDR2 is SYDVKM. CDR3 bases: TGTGCCAGCAGTTTACTGGACCGGGTGAGGGAGCAGTACTTC. Its translation: CASSLLDRVREQYF. The full variable domain, with the rest looked up from reference TRBV28 and TRBJ2-7, is DVKVTQSSRYLVKRTGEKVFLECVQDMDHENMFWYRQDPGLGLRLIYFSYDVKMKEKGDIPEGYSVSREKKERFSLILESASTNQTSMYLCASSLLDRVREQYFGPGTRLTVT.

This clonotype occurred many times. The chain combines TRBV29-1 with TRBJ1-5; tentative D call: TRBD1 (5 bases). The CDR3 is made up of 13 amino acids. CDR1 SQVTM and CDR2 ANQGSEA come from the germline V gene. The ends were cut back, 7 bases at V and 8 bases at J, with 18 bases in the middle. The CDR3 DNA reads as TGCAGCGCTGGGAGGGGTGGTAGGGAGCCCCAGCATTTT. This translates into CSAGRGGREPQHF.

The J gene is TRBJ1-2, the V gene TRBV11-3, with 7 bases fitting TRBD1. V gave up 8 bases and J gave up 7 bases; unmatched junction bases: 7. This CDR3 is built from 12 residues. From germline, CDR1 is SGHNT and CDR2 YENEEA. This CDR3 reads CASQTGFGGYTF. Here the CDR3 DNA reads TGTGCCAGCCAGACAGGGTTTGGTGGCTACACCTTC.

In this sample, this clonotype turned up once. V usage is TRBV6-1 and J usage is TRBJ2-3; 8 bases agree with TRBD2. The CDR3 has 15 residues. Unmatched junction bases numbered 9, after V lost 2 bases and J lost 8 bases. Looked up from germline, CDR1 is MNHNS and CDR2 is SASEGT. In DNA, the CDR3 is TGTGCCAGCAGTGAAAAAGGCGGACGGGGGGGTACGCAGTATTTT. It encodes CASSEKGGRGGTQYF.

This clonotype was recorded a few times. The rearrangement joins TRBV6-5 to TRBJ2-7; 7 bases align to TRBD1. J lost 3 bases, V lost 2 bases, and 7 bases had no gene match. The V gene's germline CDR1 is MNHEY and CDR2 SVGAGI. CDR3 length: 15 amino acids. The CDR3 DNA follows: TGTGCCAGCAGTTACCCGACAGGGTCGAACTACGAGCAGTACTTC. Translating it yields CASSYPTGSNYEQYF.

The table lists this clonotype with many counts. The chain employs TRBV5-1 and TRBJ1-1; 7 nucleotides agree with TRBD1. V gave up 0 bases and J gave up 7 bases; unmatched junction bases: 6. This CDR3 region has 14 residues. Per germline, CDR1 SGHRS and CDR2 YFSETQ. This CDR3 is CASSLDRGGSEAFF. CDR3 in DNA: TGCGCCAGCAGCTTGGACAGGGGTGGTAGTGAAGCTTTCTTT.

This clonotype has ten or more counts. The rearrangement uses TRBV20-1 and TRBJ2-2, with 9 bases fitting TRBD1. This CDR3 spans 16 amino acids. V dropped 3 bases and J dropped 5; count of bases not matched to a gene: 10. Per germline, CDR1 DFQATT and CDR2 SNEGSKA (reference sequence). The CDR3, as DNA: TGCAGTGCTAGCACGGAGGGACAGGGCGGAACCGGGGAGCTGTTTTTT. Translation: CSASTEGQGGTGELFF.

The rearrangement uses TRBV6-1 and TRBJ1-1; D is unresolved. Trimming took off 7 bases at V and 4 bases at J, with 13 bases between the two ends. Germline V gives CDR1 MNHNS, CDR2 SASEGT. There are 13 residues in the CDR3. CDR3 sequence: CASNKQPTTEAFF. The CDR3 DNA follows: TGTGCCAGCAACAAACAGCCAACCACTGAAGCTTTCTTT.

This clonotype was recorded a few times. It may be a read error: a sequence one base away is much more abundant. The V gene is TRBV12-3 or TRBV12-4, the J gene TRBJ2-7; D is undetermined. Trimming shortened V by 2 bases and J by 7 bases, and 12 bases separated the two germline ends. The CDR3 sequence is 13 residues long. The CDR3 nucleotides read TGTGCCAGCAGTTTAAGAGACGCCGGAGAGCAGTACGTC. Amino acid sequence: CASSLRDAGEQYV.